One T cell receptor beta chain is described in this entry. Its antigen is unidentified. Libraries were prepared by immunoSEQ multiplex PCR; TCRdb keeps only in-frame clonotypes and omits some of them. The data contain about 83,000 clones, 70% to 90% of them singletons. Per germline, CDR1 SGHRS and CDR2 YFSETQ. With 4 bases clipped from V and 0 bases from J, the junction kept 9 bases outside the gene matches. CDR3 length: 18 residues. The data were taken from a study of OX40 agonist ivuxolimab in advanced cancers. As for the study in general: Treatment of patients was with ivuxolimab, an agonistic anti-OX40 (CD134) antibody. Earlier anti-PD-1, anti-PD-L1 or anti-CTLA-4 therapy was permitted; less than 50% had received some.

Study-level findings and limits: At 0.1 to 3.0 mg/kg, CD4+ and CD8+ blood T cells expanded clonally by week 6.

The material sequenced was CD4+ or CD8+ T cells sorted from blood, taken in a trial of the OX40 agonist ivuxolimab. This sequence joins TRBV5-1 and TRBJ2-1; TRBD2 agrees at 11 bases. This receptor was identified in an adult with an advanced solid tumor such as melanoma, head and neck, liver or kidney cancer. CDR3 nucleotides: TGCGCCAGCAGCACCGACCCTAGCGGGGGGTTCTCCTACAATGAGCAGTTCTTC. It encodes CASSTDPSGGFSYNEQFF.